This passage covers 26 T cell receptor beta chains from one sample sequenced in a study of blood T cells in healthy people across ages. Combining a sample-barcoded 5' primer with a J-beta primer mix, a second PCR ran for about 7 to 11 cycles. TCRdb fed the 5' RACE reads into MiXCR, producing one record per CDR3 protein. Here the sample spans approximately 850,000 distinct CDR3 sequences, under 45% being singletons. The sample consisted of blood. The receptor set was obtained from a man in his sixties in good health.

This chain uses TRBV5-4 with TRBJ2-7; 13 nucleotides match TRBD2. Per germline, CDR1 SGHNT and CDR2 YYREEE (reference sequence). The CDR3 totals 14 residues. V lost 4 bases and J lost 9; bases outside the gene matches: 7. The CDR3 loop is CASSPWTSGGAQYF. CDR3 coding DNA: TGTGCCAGCAGCCCGTGGACTAGCGGGGGAGCGCAGTACTTC.

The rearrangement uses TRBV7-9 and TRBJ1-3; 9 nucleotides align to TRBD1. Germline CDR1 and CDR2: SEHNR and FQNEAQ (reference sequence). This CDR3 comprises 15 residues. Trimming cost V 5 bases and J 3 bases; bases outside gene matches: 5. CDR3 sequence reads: CASSAGTGNGNTIYF. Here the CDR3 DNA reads TGTGCCAGCAGCGCAGGGACAGGGAATGGAAACACCATATATTTT. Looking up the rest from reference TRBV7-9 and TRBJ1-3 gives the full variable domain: DTGVSQNPRHKITKRGQNVTFRCDPISEHNRLYWYRQTLGQGPEFLTYFQNEAQLEKSRLLSDRFSAERPKGSFSTLEIQRTEQGDSAMYLCASSAGTGNGNTIYFGEGSWLTVV.

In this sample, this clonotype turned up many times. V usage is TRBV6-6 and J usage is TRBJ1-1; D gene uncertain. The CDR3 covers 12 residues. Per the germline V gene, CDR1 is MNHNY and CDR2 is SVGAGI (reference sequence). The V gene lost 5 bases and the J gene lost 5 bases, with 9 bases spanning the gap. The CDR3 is CASSEGGTEAFF. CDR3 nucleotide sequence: TGTGCCAGCAGTGAGGGAGGGACTGAAGCTTTCTTT.

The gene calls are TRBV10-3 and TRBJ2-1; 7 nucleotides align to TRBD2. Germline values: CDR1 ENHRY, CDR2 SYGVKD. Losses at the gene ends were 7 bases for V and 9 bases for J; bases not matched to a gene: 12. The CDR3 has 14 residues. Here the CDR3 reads CAIMDGGTVGEQFF. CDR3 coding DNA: TGTGCCATCATGGACGGGGGGACCGTCGGTGAGCAGTTCTTC.

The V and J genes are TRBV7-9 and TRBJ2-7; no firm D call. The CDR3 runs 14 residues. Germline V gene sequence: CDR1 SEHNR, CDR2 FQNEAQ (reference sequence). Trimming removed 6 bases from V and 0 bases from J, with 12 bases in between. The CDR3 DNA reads TGTGCCAGCAGTTATGACGGAGACTCCTACGAGCAGTACTTC. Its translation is CASSYDGDSYEQYF. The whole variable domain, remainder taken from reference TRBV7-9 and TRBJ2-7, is DTGVSQNPRHKITKRGQNVTFRCDPISEHNRLYWYRQTLGQGPEFLTYFQNEAQLEKSRLLSDRFSAERPKGSFSTLEIQRTEQGDSAMYLCASSYDGDSYEQYFGPGTRLTVT.

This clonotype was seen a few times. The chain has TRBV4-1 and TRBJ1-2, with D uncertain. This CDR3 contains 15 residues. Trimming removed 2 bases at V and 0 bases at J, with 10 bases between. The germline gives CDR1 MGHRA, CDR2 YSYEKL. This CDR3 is CASSQPDESNYGYTF. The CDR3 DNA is TGCGCCAGCAGCCAACCCGACGAGTCTAACTATGGCTACACCTTC.

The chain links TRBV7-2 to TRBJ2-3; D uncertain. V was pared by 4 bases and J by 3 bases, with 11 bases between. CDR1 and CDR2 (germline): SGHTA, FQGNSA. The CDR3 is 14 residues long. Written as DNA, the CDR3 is TGTGCCAGCAGCTCGCGCATGGGAACAGATACGCAGTATTTT. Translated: CASSSRMGTDTQYF.

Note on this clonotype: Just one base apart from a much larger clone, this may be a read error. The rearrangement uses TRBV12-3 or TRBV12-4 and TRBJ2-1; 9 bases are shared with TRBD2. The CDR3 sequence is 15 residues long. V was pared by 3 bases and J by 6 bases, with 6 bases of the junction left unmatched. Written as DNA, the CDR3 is TGTGCCAGCAGTTTTTGGGCGGGAGGGCCCAATGAGCAGTTCTTC. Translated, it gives CASSFWAGGPNEQFF.

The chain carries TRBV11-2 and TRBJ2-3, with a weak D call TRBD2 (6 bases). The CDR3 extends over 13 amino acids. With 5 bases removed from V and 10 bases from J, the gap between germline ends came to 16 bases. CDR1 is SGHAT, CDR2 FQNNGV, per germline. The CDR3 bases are TGTGCCAGCAGCGCAGGCATGGGGGGAGCGCAGTATTTT. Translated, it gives CASSAGMGGAQYF.

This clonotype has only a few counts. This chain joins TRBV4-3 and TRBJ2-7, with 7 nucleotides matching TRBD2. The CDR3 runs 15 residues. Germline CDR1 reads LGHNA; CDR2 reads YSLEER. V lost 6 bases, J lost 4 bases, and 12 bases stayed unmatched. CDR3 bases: TGCGCCAGCAGTGGGAGCCGAGGCGGGGGTTACGAGCAGTACTTC. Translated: CASSGSRGGGYEQYF.

The CDR3 sequence: CASSSPSGGPQYF. In DNA, the CDR3 is TGTGCCAGCAGCTCACCTAGCGGGGGGCCGCAGTATTTT. The rearrangement links TRBV7-2 to TRBJ2-3; 11 bases align to TRBD2. The germline gives CDR1 SGHTA, CDR2 FQGNSA. The V segment lost 4 bases and the J segment 10 bases; nucleotides outside the gene matches: 4. The CDR3 has 13 residues.

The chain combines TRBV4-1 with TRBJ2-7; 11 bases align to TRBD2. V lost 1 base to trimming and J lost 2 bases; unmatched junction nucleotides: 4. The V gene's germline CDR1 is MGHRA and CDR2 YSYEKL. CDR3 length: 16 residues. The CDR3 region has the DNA TGCGCCAGCAGCCAAGCACTAGCGGGGGCCGCCTACGAGCAGTACTTC. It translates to CASSQALAGAAYEQYF.

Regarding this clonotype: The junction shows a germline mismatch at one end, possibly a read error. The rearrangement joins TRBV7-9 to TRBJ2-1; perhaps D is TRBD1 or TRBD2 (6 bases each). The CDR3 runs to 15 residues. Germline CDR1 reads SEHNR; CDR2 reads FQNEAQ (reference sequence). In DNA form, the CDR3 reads TGTGCCAGCAGCTTCTCCTGGGGGGCTAAAAATGGGCAGTTCTTC. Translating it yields CASSFSWGAKNGQFF.

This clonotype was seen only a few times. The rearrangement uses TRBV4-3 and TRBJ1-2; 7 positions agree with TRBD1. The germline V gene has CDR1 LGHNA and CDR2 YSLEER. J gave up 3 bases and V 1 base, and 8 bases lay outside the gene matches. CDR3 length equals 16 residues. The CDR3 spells CASSQVFQGDHYGYTF. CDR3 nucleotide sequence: TGCGCCAGCAGCCAAGTGTTTCAGGGGGACCACTATGGCTACACCTTC.

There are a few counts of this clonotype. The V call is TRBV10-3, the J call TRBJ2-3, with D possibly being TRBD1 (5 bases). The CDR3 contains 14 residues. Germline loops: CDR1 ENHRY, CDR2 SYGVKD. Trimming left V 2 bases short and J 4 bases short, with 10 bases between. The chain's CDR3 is CAISERQHPDTQYF. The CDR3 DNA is TGTGCCATCAGTGAGCGACAGCACCCAGATACGCAGTATTTT.

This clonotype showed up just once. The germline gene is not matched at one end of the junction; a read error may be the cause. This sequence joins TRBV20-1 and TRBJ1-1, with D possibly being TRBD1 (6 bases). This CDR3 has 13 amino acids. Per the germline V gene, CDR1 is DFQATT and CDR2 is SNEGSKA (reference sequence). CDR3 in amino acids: CSAGEIRGHQAFF. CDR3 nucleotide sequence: TGCAGTGCTGGAGAGATAAGGGGACACCAAGCTTTCTTT.

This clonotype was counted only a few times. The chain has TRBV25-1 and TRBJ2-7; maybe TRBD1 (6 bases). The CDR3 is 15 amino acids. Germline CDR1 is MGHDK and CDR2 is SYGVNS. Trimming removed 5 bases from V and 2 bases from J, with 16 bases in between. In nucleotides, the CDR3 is TGTGCCAGCAGTCAAGGGGGTAAGAAGACCTACGAGCAGTACTTC. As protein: CASSQGGKKTYEQYF.

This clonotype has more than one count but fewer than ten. The CDR3 region has the DNA TGTGCCAGCAGCTCCCTCCCTTGTCGAGCGGGGGTCTATGAGCAGTTCTTC. Residues: CASSSLPCRAGVYEQFF. The rearrangement uses TRBV7-4 and TRBJ2-1, with 8 nucleotides matching TRBD2. CDR1 is SGHVT and CDR2 is SQSDAQ in the germline V gene. CDR3 size: 17 residues. After removal of 4 bases from V and 8 bases from J, the junction contained 16 bases not matched to a gene.

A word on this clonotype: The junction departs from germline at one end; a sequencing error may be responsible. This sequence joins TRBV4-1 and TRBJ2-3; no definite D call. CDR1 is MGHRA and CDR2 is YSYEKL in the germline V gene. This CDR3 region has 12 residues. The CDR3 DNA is TGCGCCAGCGGCCAAGCCCAGGATACGCAGTATTTT. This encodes CASGQAQDTQYF.

CDR3 nucleotide sequence: TGTGCCAGCAGCTTCAACTCGGTTGGGGCCTCCACTGAAGCTTTCTTT. Residues: CASSFNSVGASTEAFF. V gene TRBV11-2 combines with J gene TRBJ1-1; a weak D match, TRBD1 (5 bases). Per germline, CDR1 SGHAT and CDR2 FQNNGV. CDR3 length: 16 amino acids. The V end lost 3 bases, the J end lost 4 bases, and 18 bases lay between the germline ends.

The CDR3 spells CASSLGRDRTYEQYF. CDR3 sequence (DNA): TGCGCCAGCAGCTTGGGCAGGGATCGCACCTACGAGCAGTACTTC. The gene calls are TRBV5-1 and TRBJ2-7; tentative D call: TRBD1 (5 bases). CDR3 length: 15 residues. CDR1 and CDR2 (germline): SGHRS, YFSETQ. V was cut by 0 bases and J by 2 bases, with 12 bases left in between.

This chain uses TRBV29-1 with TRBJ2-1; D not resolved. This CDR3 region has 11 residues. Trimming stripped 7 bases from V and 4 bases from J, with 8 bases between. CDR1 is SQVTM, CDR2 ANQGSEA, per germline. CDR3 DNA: TGCAGCGCACCCGGATACAATGAGCAGTTCTTC. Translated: CSAPGYNEQFF.

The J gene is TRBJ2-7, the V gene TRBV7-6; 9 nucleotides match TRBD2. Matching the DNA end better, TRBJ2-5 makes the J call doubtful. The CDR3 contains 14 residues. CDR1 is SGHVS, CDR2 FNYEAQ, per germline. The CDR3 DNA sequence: TGTGCCAGCAGCTCGACTAGCGGTGGGGGGACCCAGTACTTC. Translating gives CASSSTSGGGTQYF.

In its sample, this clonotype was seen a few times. For the CDR3, the DNA is TGTGCCAGCAGCCGGACTAGCGGTGGGTTGTACGAGCAGTACTTC. Protein sequence: CASSRTSGGLYEQYF. The chain recombines TRBV7-8 with TRBJ2-7, with 10 nucleotides matching TRBD2. CDR1 is SGHVS, CDR2 FQNEAQ, per germline. V was pared by 5 bases and J by 4 bases, with 8 bases of the junction left unmatched. The CDR3 runs to 15 residues.

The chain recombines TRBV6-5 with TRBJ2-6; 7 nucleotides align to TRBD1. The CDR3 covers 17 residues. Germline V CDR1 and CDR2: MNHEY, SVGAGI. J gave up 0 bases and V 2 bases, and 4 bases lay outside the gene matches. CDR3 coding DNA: TGTGCCAGCAGTTACCGGGACAGCAACTCTGGGGCCAACGTCCTGACTTTC. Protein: CASSYRDSNSGANVLTF.

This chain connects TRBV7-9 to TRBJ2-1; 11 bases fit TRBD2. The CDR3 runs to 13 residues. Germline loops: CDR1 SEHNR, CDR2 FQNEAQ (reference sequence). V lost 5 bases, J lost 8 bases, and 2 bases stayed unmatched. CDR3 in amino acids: CASSGSGGDEQFF. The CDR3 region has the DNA TGTGCCAGCAGCGGTAGCGGGGGGGATGAGCAGTTCTTC.